Presented here are 30 T cell receptor beta chains from one specimen sequenced in a study of blood T cell repertoires in COVID-19. Sequencing used immunoSEQ multiplex PCR; TCRdb keeps in-frame clones, though not all of them. The table records 60,000 to 75,000 clones, around four fifths of them present only once. The source material was peripheral blood. The receptors were gathered from a woman aged 70-85 years with acute or convalescent COVID-19.

The rearrangement joins TRBV11-3 to TRBJ1-1, with TRBD1 matching over 8 bases. From germline, CDR1 is SGHNT and CDR2 YENEEA. The CDR3 contains 14 residues. J lost 1 base, V lost 4 bases, and 2 bases had no gene match. As DNA, the CDR3 is TGTGCCAGCAGCTACGGGACAGGGAACACTGAAGCTTTCTTT. Its protein is CASSYGTGNTEAFF. Full variable domain (outside the CDR3, taken from reference TRBV11-3 and TRBJ1-1): EAGVVQSPRYKIIEKKQPVAFWCNPISGHNTLYWYLQNLGQGPELLIRYENEEAVDDSQLPKDRFSAERLKGVDSTLKIQPAELGDSAVYLCASSYGTGNTEAFFGQGTRLTVV.

This clone was observed a few times. V gene TRBV3-1 (or the pseudogene TRBV3-2) combines with J gene TRBJ1-6, with D unresolved. Germline CDR1 is LGHDT and CDR2 is YNNKEL (reference sequence). V lost 1 base, J lost 14 bases, and 12 bases lay in between. The CDR3 consists of 13 residues. CDR3 amino acids: CASSQVSGRTLHF. CDR3 bases: TGTGCCAGCAGCCAAGTCTCCGGGAGGACCCTCCACTTT.

This clone has just one count. The chain uses TRBV2 and TRBJ1-4, with 10 bases identical to TRBD1. This CDR3 has 14 amino acids. V lost 4 bases, J lost 7 bases, and 3 bases stayed unmatched. Germline CDR1 is SNHLY and CDR2 is FYNNEI. The CDR3 loop reads CASSGDRGREKLFF. For the CDR3, the DNA is TGTGCCAGCAGTGGCGACAGGGGGCGTGAAAAACTGTTTTTT.

A single count supports this clone. The chain recombines TRBV6-6 with TRBJ2-7; 7 bases align to TRBD1. The CDR3 covers 14 residues. CDR1 is MNHNY and CDR2 is SVGAGI in the germline V gene (reference sequence). After removal of 6 bases from V and 2 bases from J, the junction contained 7 bases not matched to a gene. CDR3 residues: CASSRTGETYEQYF. The CDR3 DNA reads as TGTGCCAGCAGCAGGACAGGCGAAACCTACGAGCAGTACTTC.

The chain couples TRBV18 to TRBJ1-2; D is unresolved. The CDR3 is 14 amino acids. In germline, CDR1 is KGHSH, CDR2 LQKENI. Trimming shortened V by 1 base and J by 4 bases, and 10 bases separated the two germline ends. The chain's CDR3 is CASSPRENGYGYTF. The CDR3 DNA is TGTGCCAGCTCACCACGGGAGAACGGCTATGGCTACACCTTC.

In DNA form, the CDR3 reads TGTGCCAGCAGCTTCAGACAGGGTAACTACGAGCAGTACTTC. Encoded protein: CASSFRQGNYEQYF. The rearrangement uses TRBV11-2 and TRBJ2-7, with 7 positions matching TRBD1. The CDR3 is 14 amino acids. V was clipped by 3 bases and J by 3 bases; unmatched bases: 5. The V gene's germline CDR1 is SGHAT and CDR2 FQNNGV.

The CDR3 protein is CASTKLRTGNSNQPQHF. The CDR3 nucleotides read TGTGCCAGCACCAAACTTCGGACAGGAAATAGCAATCAGCCCCAGCATTTT. J is TRBJ1-5 and V is TRBV6-7, with 7 bases matching TRBD1. TRBV6-7 is assigned to the ORF class and has an uncertain function. After removal of 7 bases from V and 0 bases from J, the junction contained 12 bases not matched to a gene. This CDR3 is built from 17 residues.

This sequence joins TRBV11-2 and TRBJ1-3; maybe TRBD1 (6 bases). The CDR3 has 13 residues. V was trimmed by 6 bases and J by 2 bases, leaving 8 bases between them. Germline CDR1 reads SGHAT; CDR2 reads FQNNGV. The CDR3 bases are TGTGCCAGCAGTACAGGGACTGGAAACACCATATATTTT. Its translation: CASSTGTGNTIYF. Full variable domain (missing parts from reference TRBV11-2 and TRBJ1-3): EAGVAQSPRYKIIEKRQSVAFWCNPISGHATLYWYQQILGQGPKLLIQFQNNGVVDDSQLPKDRFSAERLKGVDSTLKIQPAKLEDSAVYLCASSTGTGNTIYFGEGSWLTVV.

CDR3 sequence (DNA): TGTGCCAGCAGCCAAGTTATGGGGCCGAACACTGAAGCTTTCTTT. Residues: CASSQVMGPNTEAFF. The gene calls are TRBV14 and TRBJ1-1, with a weak D call TRBD1 (5 bases). This CDR3 comprises 15 residues. The V and J ends lost 1 base and 1 base respectively, with 10 bases between them. Germline values: CDR1 SGHDN, CDR2 FVKESK.

This clone came up a few times. The chain joins TRBV7-3 to TRBJ2-1; no clear D. V was trimmed by 4 bases and J by 4 bases, leaving 8 bases between them. This CDR3 spans 13 amino acids. Germline V gene sequence: CDR1 SGHTA, CDR2 FQGTGA. The CDR3 region has the DNA TGTGCCAGCAGCTCCACACAATACAATGAGCAGTTCTTC. As protein: CASSSTQYNEQFF.

The chain uses TRBV11-3 and TRBJ1-6; tentative D call: TRBD1 (6 bases). The CDR3 length is 11 residues. V was trimmed by 5 bases and J by 12 bases, leaving 8 bases between them. The germline gives CDR1 SGHNT, CDR2 YENEEA. Here the CDR3 reads CASSIQGPLHF. The CDR3 DNA follows: TGTGCCAGCAGCATACAGGGACCCCTCCACTTT.

The chain recombines TRBV29-1 with TRBJ2-1; 11 bases match TRBD2. Germline assignment: CDR1 SQVTM and CDR2 ANQGSEA. The ends lost 7 bases at V and 5 bases at J; junction bases unmatched: 7. The CDR3 loop spans 14 amino acids. The CDR3 DNA sequence: TGCAGCGGGGGCCTAGCGGGGGGCCACAATGAGCAGTTCTTC. Its protein product is CSGGLAGGHNEQFF.

This clone was recorded once. The J gene is TRBJ1-1, the V gene TRBV5-1; unclear D gene. CDR3 length: 14 amino acids. V lost 5 bases and J 2 bases, leaving 13 bases between the germline ends. CDR1 and CDR2 (germline): SGHRS, YFSETQ. DNA of the CDR3: TGCGCCAGCAGACGGGATTTCGCCAACACTGAAGCTTTCTTT. Translating gives CASRRDFANTEAFF.

The chain has TRBV28 and TRBJ2-4; tentative D call: TRBD2 (7 bases). Trimming removed 5 bases at V and 9 bases at J, with 14 bases between. The germline V gene has CDR1 MDHEN and CDR2 SYDVKM. CDR3 length: 13 residues. The CDR3 loop reads CASSPGGGGIQYF. The DNA for the CDR3 is TGTGCCAGCAGTCCCGGGGGCGGGGGCATTCAGTACTTC.

The chain carries TRBV5-1 and TRBJ1-1, with a weak D call TRBD1 (5 bases). CDR3 length equals 16 residues. Trimming pared 0 bases from V and 1 base from J, leaving 13 bases between. CDR1 and CDR2 from the germline V gene are SGHRS and YFSETQ. The CDR3 protein is CASSLAQSGGNTEAFF. The CDR3 DNA reads TGCGCCAGCAGCTTGGCCCAGTCCGGGGGGAACACTGAAGCTTTCTTT.

This chain uses TRBV11-2 with TRBJ1-6; D gene unclear. Germline loops: CDR1 SGHAT, CDR2 FQNNGV. CDR3 size: 13 residues. Trimming shortened V by 3 bases and J by 11 bases, and 11 bases separated the two germline ends. The CDR3, as DNA: TGTGCCAGCAGCTTCACCTCCAGTGCACCCCTCCACTTT. It encodes CASSFTSSAPLHF.

This clone was counted ten times or more. This rearrangement joins TRBV6-5 to TRBJ2-1; 9 bases are shared with TRBD1. Germline V gene sequence: CDR1 MNHEY, CDR2 SVGAGI. Trimming removed 6 bases from V and 9 bases from J; junction bases left unmatched: 9. The CDR3 has 14 amino acids. This CDR3 reads CASRHQTGGGEQFF. DNA for the CDR3: TGTGCCAGCAGGCATCAGACAGGGGGGGGTGAGCAGTTCTTC.

This sequence joins TRBV28 and TRBJ1-3; D is ambiguous. This CDR3 is 14 amino acids long. The V gene lost 3 bases and the J gene lost 1 base, with 7 bases spanning the gap. CDR1 MDHEN and CDR2 SYDVKM come from the germline V gene. The CDR3 loop reads CASSFGGSGNTIYF. DNA for the CDR3: TGTGCCAGCAGTTTCGGAGGGTCTGGAAACACCATATATTTT.

This clone was observed a handful of times. V is TRBV5-1 and J is TRBJ1-2; a possible D gene is TRBD1 (6 bases). The CDR3 length is 15 residues. V was shortened by 4 bases and J by 8 bases, with 21 bases between the two germline ends. CDR1 SGHRS and CDR2 YFSETQ come from the germline V gene. CDR3 DNA: TGCGCCAGCAGCCAGGGGAGGGTCCTAGGGAGCGGCTACACCTTC. It specifies CASSQGRVLGSGYTF.

The V and J genes are TRBV19 and TRBJ2-1; TRBD2 matches 16 bases. V shed 10 bases, J shed 7 bases, and the junction held 7 bases outside the gene matches. The CDR3 has 15 residues. Germline CDR1 reads LNHDA; CDR2 reads SQIVND (reference sequence). CDR3 DNA: TGTGCCACCGGGACTAGCGGGGGGGTGGAGAATGAGCAGTTCTTC. Encoded protein: CATGTSGGVENEQFF.

The sample holds a few counts of this clone. The rearrangement uses TRBV30 and TRBJ1-2, with D possibly TRBD1 on 6 matching bases. There are 10 residues in the CDR3. Trimming took off 8 bases at V and 8 bases at J, with 12 bases between the two ends. Germline-derived CDR1 and CDR2 are GTSNPN and SVGIG (reference sequence). For the CDR3, the DNA is TGTGCCCTCAGAAGGGGGGGCTACACCTTC. Translating gives CALRRGGYTF.

The DNA for the CDR3 is TGTGCCAGCAGCGCACAGGGTGACGGCTACACCTTC. Translated, it gives CASSAQGDGYTF. The V call is TRBV5-6, the J call TRBJ1-2; TRBD1 is a possible D gene (6 bases). This CDR3 comprises 12 residues. Germline CDR1 reads SGHDT; CDR2 reads YYEEEE. Trimming took off 4 bases at V and 8 bases at J, with 12 bases between the two ends.

The gene calls are TRBV19 and TRBJ2-3; TRBD1 aligns across 7 bases. CDR1 is LNHDA, CDR2 SQIVND, per germline (reference sequence). Unmatched junction bases numbered 3, after V lost 9 bases and J lost 0 bases. The CDR3 length is 13 residues. CDR3 sequence (DNA): TGTGCCAGCCGGGACAGAAGCACAGATACGCAGTATTTT. This codes for CASRDRSTDTQYF.

This clone was seen a handful of times. The CDR3 here is CASSPRLDTDTQYF. The CDR3 region has the DNA TGTGCCAGCAGCCCCCGACTAGACACAGATACGCAGTATTTT. The V call is TRBV7-3, the J call TRBJ2-3; possibly TRBD2 for D (6 bases). The germline CDR1 and CDR2 sequences are SGHTA and FQGTGA. Trimming took off 5 bases at V and 2 bases at J, with 11 bases between the two ends. This CDR3 is built from 14 residues.

The J gene is TRBJ1-1, the V gene TRBV5-6; 8 bases are a match to TRBD1. The germline gives CDR1 SGHDT, CDR2 YYEEEE. This CDR3 spans 15 amino acids. Trimming at V came to 3 bases and at J to 7 bases, leaving 11 bases not matched to a gene. The CDR3 spells CASSYRTGSANEAFF. The CDR3 DNA reads as TGTGCCAGCAGCTACCGGACAGGGTCTGCGAATGAAGCTTTCTTT.

This sequence joins TRBV29-1 and TRBJ1-2; D gene uncertain. Trimming stripped 6 bases from V and 3 bases from J, with 14 bases between. The germline gives CDR1 SQVTM, CDR2 ANQGSEA. CDR3 length equals 13 residues. The CDR3 is CSVQDGIYYGYTF. DNA for the CDR3: TGCAGCGTCCAGGATGGCATTTACTATGGCTACACCTTC.

The rearrangement uses TRBV12-3 or TRBV12-4 and TRBJ1-1; D unclear. The CDR3 extends over 13 amino acids. V lost 4 bases, J lost 5 bases, and 11 bases lay in between. CDR3 sequence reads: CASSSLPGTEAFF. Here the CDR3 DNA reads TGTGCCAGCAGTTCCCTCCCGGGAACTGAAGCTTTCTTT.

The genes are TRBV6-1 and TRBJ2-7, with a weak D call TRBD2 (6 bases). The ends were cut back, 3 bases at V and 5 bases at J, with 14 bases in the middle. The CDR3 runs to 14 residues. Germline CDR1 reads MNHNS; CDR2 reads SASEGT. In DNA form, the CDR3 reads TGTGCCAGCAGTGATAAGACTAGTTGGAACGAGCAGTACTTC. Amino acid sequence: CASSDKTSWNEQYF.

The CDR3 here is CASSYSGFLTDTQYF. DNA of the CDR3: TGTGCCAGCAGCTATTCGGGGTTTCTCACAGATACGCAGTATTTT. The chain recombines TRBV5-8 with TRBJ2-3; weak D call: TRBD2 (5 bases). Looked up from germline, CDR1 is SGHTS and CDR2 is YDEGEE. CDR3 length: 15 amino acids. With 3 bases removed from V and 2 bases from J, the gap between germline ends came to 13 bases. Full variable domain (missing parts from reference TRBV5-8 and TRBJ2-3): EAGVTQSPTHLIKTRGQQATLRCSPISGHTSVYWYQQALGLGLQFLLWYDEGEERNRGNFPPRFSGRQFPNYSSELNVNALELEDSALYLCASSYSGFLTDTQYFGPGTRLTVL.

The chain joins TRBV15 to TRBJ1-5; D not certain. Trimming pared 1 base from V and 4 bases from J, leaving 8 bases between. The germline CDR1 and CDR2 sequences are LNHNV and YYDKDF (reference sequence). This CDR3 is built from 14 residues. CDR3 region: CATSRVRTNQPQHF. The CDR3, as DNA: TGTGCCACCAGCAGAGTTAGGACTAATCAGCCCCAGCATTTT.